The present TCR beta chain was sequenced within a study of shared clonotypes between healthy human individuals. Whole-study findings and limits: The expectation was that sequencing depth would affect clonotype sharing among donors.

As concerns this clone: The antigen remains unidentified.

Between the trimmed V and J ends, which lost 4 bases and 1 base, there was a span of 8 bases. CDR3 size: 13 residues. Germline V gene data show CDR1 as MNHNS and CDR2 as SASEGT. Every subset's genomic DNA went evenly onto several immunoSEQ plates. Method: immunoSEQ multiplex PCR; TCRdb's copy keeps in-frame clones and lacks some. Of about 1.5 million clones in the sample, roughly 96% are singletons; the top ten hold 1% to 1.5%. Sequenced sample: naive CD4+ T cells sorted from blood. The subset: CD45RA+ positively selected. The chain employs TRBV6-1 and TRBJ2-7; tentatively, D is TRBD1 (6 bases). This receptor was taken from a man aged 25 to 40 in good health. Written as DNA, the CDR3 is TGTGCCAGCAGTGCTGGACAGTCCTACGAGCAGTACTTC. It specifies CASSAGQSYEQYF.